The 25 T cell receptor beta chains below all came from one sample that was sequenced in a study of cytomegalovirus exposure and HLA in healthy donors. This PCR relied on a set of 60 Vbeta primers and 13 Jbeta primers. The protocol was immunoSEQ multiplex PCR, while the TCRdb copy is restricted to in-frame clones and leaves out a portion. The sample has approximately 160,000 clones, around 83% seen once. The specimen sequenced was PBMCs. Receptors originate from a man between 45 and 60 years old in good health and CMV-seropositive.

This clone was counted between two and nine times. The CDR3 DNA reads TGTGCCAGCAGTCCAAGGACAGGGAGAACCTACGAGCAGTACTTC. Protein: CASSPRTGRTYEQYF. The chain links TRBV2 to TRBJ2-7; 8 positions agree with TRBD1. The V gene end was trimmed by 5 bases and the J gene end by 2 bases; junction bases not matched to a gene: 8. Germline-derived CDR1 and CDR2 are SNHLY and FYNNEI. This CDR3 comprises 15 residues. The complete variable domain, with remaining parts taken from reference TRBV2 and TRBJ2-7, reads EPEVTQTPSHQVTQMGQEVILRCVPISNHLYFYWYRQILGQKVEFLVSFYNNEISEKSEIFDDQFSVERPDGSNFTLKIRSTKLEDSAMYFCASSPRTGRTYEQYFGPGTRLTVT.

This clone was picked up a small number of times. This chain connects TRBV15 to TRBJ1-2; 7 positions match TRBD1. Germline assignment: CDR1 LNHNV and CDR2 YYDKDF (reference sequence). J lost 4 bases, V lost 2 bases, and 4 bases had no gene match. The CDR3 sequence is 14 residues long. As DNA, the CDR3 is TGTGCCACCAGCAGAACACAGGGGACCTATGGCTACACCTTC. Translated: CATSRTQGTYGYTF. The full variable domain, with the rest looked up from reference TRBV15 and TRBJ1-2, is DAMVIQNPRYQVTQFGKPVTLSCSQTLNHNVMYWYQQKSSQAPKLLFHYYDKDFNNEADTPDNFQSRRPNTSFCFLDIRSPGLGDTAMYLCATSRTQGTYGYTFGSGTRLTVV.

The V call is TRBV12-2, the J call TRBJ1-1; TRBD1, the table's D call, was not compared with the DNA. TRBV12-2 is a documented pseudogene. The CDR3 extends over 13 amino acids. CDR3 sequence: CASRLANRVAAFF. In DNA, the CDR3 is TGTGCAAGTCGCTTGGCTAACAGGGTTGCGGCTTTCTTT.

As concerns this clone: At one boundary the junction diverges from the germline segment, which might be a read error. This chain connects TRBV7-9 to TRBJ2-1; 10 bases are shared with TRBD2. The length of the CDR3 is 14 residues. Germline CDR1 is SEHNR and CDR2 is FQNEAQ (reference sequence). CDR3 in DNA: TGTTCCAGCAGCTCTAGCGGGGGTCACAATGAGCAGTTCTTC. The encoded protein is CSSSSSGGHNEQFF.

The chain recombines TRBV7-9 with TRBJ1-1, with TRBD1 identical over 11 bases. V lost 8 bases and J lost 4; bases outside the gene matches: 6. CDR1 SEHNR and CDR2 FQNEAQ come from the germline V gene (reference sequence). This CDR3 region has 14 residues. CDR3: CASGGDRGSTEAFF. CDR3 nucleotide sequence: TGTGCCAGCGGAGGGGACAGGGGGTCCACTGAAGCTTTCTTT. Full variable domain (outside the CDR3, taken from reference TRBV7-9 and TRBJ1-1): DTGVSQNPRHKITKRGQNVTFRCDPISEHNRLYWYRQTLGQGPEFLTYFQNEAQLEKSRLLSDRFSAERPKGSFSTLEIQRTEQGDSAMYLCASGGDRGSTEAFFGQGTRLTVV.

The V and J genes are TRBV28 and TRBJ1-4; D not resolved. The germline CDR1 and CDR2 sequences are MDHEN and SYDVKM. The CDR3 runs 16 residues. The V and J ends lost 6 bases and 8 bases respectively, with 22 bases between them. The CDR3 loop is CASRTVPGAAREKLFF. The CDR3 DNA sequence: TGTGCCAGCAGAACCGTCCCGGGAGCTGCCCGGGAAAAACTGTTTTTT.

The rearrangement links TRBV28 to TRBJ1-1; the D gene is possibly TRBD1 (5 bases). The germline gives CDR1 MDHEN, CDR2 SYDVKM. The CDR3 spans 12 residues. Trimming shortened V by 8 bases and J by 1 base, and 8 bases separated the two germline ends. CDR3: CASSGPNTEAFF. Here the CDR3 DNA reads TGTGCCAGCTCAGGGCCGAACACTGAAGCTTTCTTT.

This clone showed up just once. The chain combines TRBV9 with TRBJ2-5, with 8 bases fitting TRBD1. V lost 4 bases, J lost 1 base, and 6 bases stayed unmatched. This CDR3 contains 15 residues. Germline lookup yields CDR1 SGDLS and CDR2 YYNGEE. This chain's CDR3 is CASSSQTGAQETQYF. In DNA, the CDR3 is TGTGCCAGCAGCTCACAGACAGGGGCCCAAGAGACCCAGTACTTC.

The chain recombines TRBV11-2 with TRBJ2-1, with TRBD2 matching 13 bases. CDR1 and CDR2 from the germline V gene are SGHAT and FQNNGV. This CDR3 contains 18 residues. V trimming: 5 bases; J trimming: 7 bases; junction bases outside the gene matches: 14. The CDR3 here is CASSPRTGGTSGKNEQFF. CDR3 DNA sequence: TGTGCCAGCAGCCCGAGGACGGGTGGGACTAGCGGGAAAAATGAGCAGTTCTTC. Variable domain in full (rest from reference TRBV11-2 and TRBJ2-1): EAGVAQSPRYKIIEKRQSVAFWCNPISGHATLYWYQQILGQGPKLLIQFQNNGVVDDSQLPKDRFSAERLKGVDSTLKIQPAKLEDSAVYLCASSPRTGGTSGKNEQFFGPGTRLTVL.

This chain connects TRBV29-1 to TRBJ2-1, with D unclear. There are 9 residues in the CDR3. V was trimmed by 4 bases and J by 8 bases, leaving 3 bases between them. CDR1 is SQVTM and CDR2 is ANQGSEA in the germline V gene. CDR3 nucleotides: TGCAGCGTTGCGGATGAGCAGTTCTTC. It is translated as CSVADEQFF.

The chain carries TRBV29-1 and TRBJ2-1; no definite D call. This CDR3 has 11 amino acids. Looked up from germline, CDR1 is SQVTM and CDR2 is ANQGSEA. Trimming took 2 bases from V and 6 from J, leaving 5 bases between them. DNA of the CDR3: TGCAGCGTTGAACTGGCCAATGAGCAGTTCTTC. It yields the protein CSVELANEQFF.

The chain uses TRBV28 and TRBJ1-1, with 8 bases matching TRBD1. The CDR3 spans 13 residues. J was trimmed by 3 bases and V by 6 bases; bases with no gene match: 3. Germline V lookup: CDR1 MDHEN, CDR2 SYDVKM. The CDR3 loop reads CASSTGGYTEAFF. CDR3 nucleotides: TGTGCCAGCAGCACAGGGGGGTACACTGAAGCTTTCTTT.

The chain combines TRBV30 with TRBJ2-1, with TRBD2 matching over 8 bases. V was clipped by 4 bases and J by 1 base; unmatched bases: 3. Germline assignment: CDR1 GTSNPN and CDR2 SVGIG (reference sequence). The CDR3 is 14 amino acids. The DNA of the CDR3 is TGTGCCTGGAATAGCGGGAAGTCCTACAATGAGCAGTTCTTC. This encodes CAWNSGKSYNEQFF.

This clone occurred a few times. The rearrangement uses TRBV7-8 and TRBJ2-1; 7 bases align to TRBD2. In germline, CDR1 is SGHVS, CDR2 FQNEAQ. The CDR3 is made up of 14 amino acids. Germline trimming cut 7 bases from V and 10 bases from J; bases unmatched to any gene: 13. This CDR3 reads CASNSRPPAGEQFF. In nucleotides, the CDR3 is TGTGCCAGCAACTCACGTCCCCCAGCGGGAGAGCAGTTCTTC.

V is TRBV29-1 and J is TRBJ2-3; TRBD2 aligns across 9 bases. The CDR3 runs 14 residues. Germline assignment: CDR1 SQVTM and CDR2 ANQGSEA. Losses at the gene ends were 8 bases for V and 4 bases for J; bases not matched to a gene: 10. In DNA, the CDR3 is TGCAGCTCTGGCGGCGGGAGGGCCCCAGATACGCAGTATTTT. Its protein is CSSGGGRAPDTQYF.

The V call is TRBV30, the J call TRBJ1-2, with D possibly TRBD1 on 5 matching bases. Trimming stripped 2 bases from V and 2 bases from J, with 6 bases between. Per the germline V gene, CDR1 is GTSNPN and CDR2 is SVGIG (reference sequence). The CDR3 length is 12 residues. CDR3 nucleotides: TGTGCCTGGAGTCCAGGGAACTATGGCTACACCTTC. Translation: CAWSPGNYGYTF.

The chain uses TRBV7-2 and TRBJ2-3, with TRBD2 matching 10 bases. The CDR3 contains 14 residues. V shed 2 bases, J shed 5 bases, and the junction held 1 base outside the gene matches. Germline values: CDR1 SGHTA, CDR2 FQGNSA. CDR3 bases: TGTGCCAGCAGCTTAAGCGGGGGGGAAGATACGCAGTATTTT. As protein: CASSLSGGEDTQYF.

The V gene is TRBV5-6, the J gene TRBJ2-1; TRBD2 agrees at 10 bases. Germline V gene lookup returns CDR1 SGHDT and CDR2 YYEEEE. The CDR3 totals 16 residues. The ends lost 1 base at V and 1 base at J; junction bases unmatched: 2. The CDR3 DNA follows: TGTGCCAGCAGCTTGATGGGACTAGCGTCCTACAATGAGCAGTTCTTC. It is translated as CASSLMGLASYNEQFF.

Worth noting for this clone: One junction end disagrees with the germline gene, perhaps due to a read error. This chain connects TRBV7-9 to TRBJ1-1; 10 nucleotides align to TRBD1. The CDR3 sequence is 15 residues long. Germline V gene sequence: CDR1 SEHNR, CDR2 FQNEAQ (reference sequence). Written as DNA, the CDR3 is TGTTCCAGCAGCTTAGCGACAGGGGGCGGCACTGAAGCTTTCTTT. Its protein is CSSSLATGGGTEAFF.

This chain joins TRBV10-3 and TRBJ1-2; a possible D gene is TRBD1 (5 bases). The CDR3 is 18 residues long. Deletions cut 0 bases from V and 0 bases from J, with 17 bases between. CDR1 is ENHRY and CDR2 is SYGVKD in the germline V gene. CDR3 in DNA: TGTGCCATCAGTGAGTCGGGGACTCCTCCACTAGCTAACTATGGCTACACCTTC. The encoded protein is CAISESGTPPLANYGYTF.

This clone has only one observation. The J gene is TRBJ2-7, the V gene TRBV12-5; TRBD2 is a possible D gene (6 bases). Germline values: CDR1 LGHNT, CDR2 FRNRAP. The CDR3 length is 13 residues. The ends were cut back, 6 bases at V and 2 bases at J, with 11 bases in the middle. The CDR3, as DNA: TGTGCTAGTGGCCTTCTAGCGCCCTACGAGCAGTACTTC. The encoded protein is CASGLLAPYEQYF. The whole variable domain, remainder taken from reference TRBV12-5 and TRBJ2-7, is DARVTQTPRHKVTEMGQEVTMRCQPILGHNTVFWYRQTMMQGLELLAYFRNRAPLDDSGMPKDRFSAEMPDATLATLKIQPSEPRDSAVYFCASGLLAPYEQYFGPGTRLTVT.

The chain combines TRBV11-2 with TRBJ2-3; TRBD2 is a possible D gene (6 bases). Germline CDR1 is SGHAT and CDR2 is FQNNGV. Trimming took 4 bases from V and 1 from J, leaving 21 bases between them. The CDR3 loop spans 18 amino acids. The CDR3 nucleotides are TGTGCCAGCAGCTATATATTGGAGGGCGTAGGGGGCACAGATACGCAGTATTTT. Protein: CASSYILEGVGGTDTQYF.

The chain recombines TRBV6-6 with TRBJ1-5, with 7 nucleotides matching TRBD1. V trimming: 4 bases; J trimming: 6 bases; junction bases outside the gene matches: 6. The CDR3 is made up of 14 amino acids. Germline V CDR1 and CDR2: MNHNY, SVGAGI (reference sequence). This CDR3 reads CASSSRGQRQPQHF. CDR3 in DNA: TGTGCCAGCAGTTCGAGGGGACAGCGTCAGCCCCAGCATTTT.

The chain links TRBV19 to TRBJ1-5; maybe TRBD1 (6 bases). Trimming removed 3 bases at V and 11 bases at J, with 20 bases between. CDR1 is LNHDA, CDR2 SQIVND, per germline (reference sequence). The CDR3 has 15 residues. CDR3 sequence (DNA): TGTGCCAGTAGTATCGGGGGGCCGCTTGACCTGGCCCAGCATTTT. Its protein product is CASSIGGPLDLAQHF.

This clone was counted a single time. V usage is TRBV7-9 and J usage is TRBJ2-7, with TRBD1 matching over 9 bases. After removal of 0 bases from V and 4 bases from J, the junction contained 7 bases not matched to a gene. There are 16 residues in the CDR3. CDR1 is SEHNR, CDR2 FQNEAQ, per germline (reference sequence). Written as DNA, the CDR3 is TGTGCCAGCAGCTTAGCGACCGGGACAGGGAAATACGAGCAGTACTTC. Translation: CASSLATGTGKYEQYF.